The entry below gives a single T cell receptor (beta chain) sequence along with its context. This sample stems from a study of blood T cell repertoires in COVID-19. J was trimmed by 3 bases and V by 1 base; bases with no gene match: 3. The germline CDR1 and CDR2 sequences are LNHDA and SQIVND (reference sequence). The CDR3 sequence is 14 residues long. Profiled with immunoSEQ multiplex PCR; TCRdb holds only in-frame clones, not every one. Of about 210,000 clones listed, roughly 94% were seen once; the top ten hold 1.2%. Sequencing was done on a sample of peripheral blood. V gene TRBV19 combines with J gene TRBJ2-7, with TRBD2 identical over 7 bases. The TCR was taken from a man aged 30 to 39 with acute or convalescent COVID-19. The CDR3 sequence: CASSIAGGGYEQYF. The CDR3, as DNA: TGTGCCAGTAGTATAGCCGGCGGGGGCTACGAGCAGTACTTC.